This T cell receptor (beta chain) came from a study of blood T cells in healthy people across ages. Whole-study findings and limits: Reliance upon unsorted PBMCs precluded definitive naive versus antigen-experienced comparison.

A second PCR, run for roughly 6 to 11 cycles, used a sample-barcoded 5' primer plus a J-beta primer mix. Every molecule of cDNA carried a tag from a template-switch adaptor with 12 random nucleotides. TCRdb recomputed calls from the 5' RACE reads with MiXCR, one row per CDR3 protein. The table records about 970,000 distinct CDR3 sequences, roughly half of them present only once. To note about this clonotype: Its antigen is currently unknown. The junction departs from germline at one end; a sequencing error may be responsible.

Every donor contributed roughly 10 milliliters of peripheral blood by blood draw. The receptor's source is an older woman in good health. The material sequenced was blood.

The CDR3 protein is CASAPQTSGEQYF. The CDR3 DNA is TGTGCCAGCGCACCACAGACCTCCGGCGAGCAGTACTTC. The V gene is TRBV18, the J gene TRBJ2-7; D call uncertain. Germline CDR1 KGHSH, CDR2 LQKENI. The CDR3 has 13 residues.